The source of this T cell receptor beta chain is a study of human T cells and chemical hapten exposure. Background on the study: Diphenylcyclopropenone doses were given weekly to the scalps of patients across the roughly 22-week study. The study patch tested 0.01% DPC on the upper back and read results at 6 days.

The V gene lost 4 bases and the J gene lost 3 bases, with 17 bases spanning the gap. CDR3 length: 16 amino acids. Original data processing: Sequenced samples showed a median of around 96,000 TCRs each, with counts running from about 20,000 to 690,000. TCRdb passed the RACE reads through MiXCR, listing each CDR3 protein once. The V and J calls were not made by the authors but by TCRdb's processing. The table includes 90,000 to 140,000 distinct CDR3 sequences, roughly a third detected once. Time point meaning: patch test 3, about 24 weeks after DPC sensitization. The sample's treatment: therapeutic diphenylcyclopropenone sensitization with weekly scalp DPC.

Sample: whole blood, taken in connection with sensitization to the hapten diphenylcyclopropenone (DPC). The V and J genes are TRBV12-3 or TRBV12-4 and TRBJ2-3; the D is unclear. This TCR derives from a man aged 35 to 55 with alopecia areata. Some clones in this sample may be carry-over from other donors' samples. The CDR3 DNA follows: TGTGCCAGCAGTTCTCCTCAGCGCTTTGGGACAGATACGCAGTATTTT. Translation: CASSSPQRFGTDTQYF.